This TCR beta chain was profiled in a study of T cells in Graves' hyperthyroidism and ophthalmopathy. This clonotype was recorded many times. Its target is unknown. The length of the CDR3 is 12 residues. The germline V and J ends were trimmed by 3 bases and 3 bases, with 9 bases remaining between them. Germline V gene lookup returns CDR1 DFQATT and CDR2 SNEGSKA (reference sequence). The CDR3 regions of TCR beta were amplified from RNA transcripts. An initial round of RT-PCR targeting the TCR CDR3 relied on the HTBI primer set. TCRdb recomputed calls from the multiplex PCR reads with MiXCR, one row per CDR3 protein. The repertoire includes approximately 720,000 distinct CDR3 sequences, around 19% of them detected once, and 16% sits in the top ten. Patients aged 18 to 65 had newly diagnosed hyperthyroidism that had lasted under 2 months. Diagnostic decisions used clinical symptoms, serum thyroxine and TRAb, thyroid ultrasound and orbital computed tomography.

Study-wide findings and caveats: In simple terms, a model built on 13 V-J features told ophthalmopathy apart from stable hyperthyroidism. Blood also showed most of the thyroid clonotypes that were expanded above 0.001.

The gene calls are TRBV20-1 and TRBJ2-7; D might be TRBD2 (5 bases). The specimen sequenced was blood. This sequence was found in a woman aged 45-65 years with Graves' hyperthyroidism that later progressed to Graves' ophthalmopathy. The CDR3 sequence is CSARNEGYEQYF. CDR3 sequence (DNA): TGCAGTGCTAGGAATGAGGGCTACGAGCAGTACTTC.